This TCR beta chain is from a study of shared T cell receptors in the human thymus. Produced via immunoSEQ multiplex PCR; TCRdb's table is partial and in-frame only. Of hundreds of thousands of clones listed, roughly 86% are singletons. Germline V CDR1 and CDR2: LGHNT, FRNRAP. V gave up 3 bases and J gave up 7 bases; unmatched junction bases: 12. CDR3 length: 17 residues. This same sample was also part of a study on human thymus T cells. That paper adds: The study used thymus tissue resected during corrective heart surgery. Thymic repertoires overlap heavily among unrelated individuals, related research has reported.

The receptor was derived from a boy under two years old with a congenital heart defect. The chain combines TRBV12-5 with TRBJ2-1; 10 bases line up with TRBD2. Sequences were obtained from thymocytes. In DNA form, the CDR3 reads TGTGCTAGTGGTTTCTCTAGCGGGAGTAGTGTGGGGAATGAGCAGTTCTTC. Its protein product is CASGFSSGSSVGNEQFF.